The 25 T cell receptor beta chains listed next were all sequenced from one sample in a study of blood T cell repertoires in COVID-19 (TCRdb year 2020). The library relied on the immunoSEQ multiplex PCR assay. Entries here come from immuneACCESS through TCRdb and include only in-frame sequences with V and J called. Some clones fail to appear in such tables; in the studies checked, an unresolved V gene covers under half of the shortfall, and the cause of the remainder is unknown. The sample table holds fewer than 150,000 clones, of which around 90% were seen once. 5.4% of the sample is in the top ten clones. Specimen: peripheral blood. These receptors were obtained from a human donor in a cohort sampled during active COVID-19.

This clone was counted once. This CDR3 is CASSLGARVSYNEQFF. The CDR3 DNA sequence: TGTGCCAGCAGCTTAGGGGCCAGGGTCTCCTACAATGAGCAGTTCTTC. The chain uses TRBV7-2 and TRBJ2-1; D may be TRBD1 (5 bases). V was pared by 1 base and J by 0 bases, with 10 bases between. Germline CDR1 is SGHTA and CDR2 is FQGNSA. There are 16 residues in the CDR3.

This clone appeared once. This rearrangement joins TRBV19 to TRBJ1-1; possibly TRBD1 for D (6 bases). The V end was cut by 5 bases, the J end by 0 bases, with 19 bases between. The length of the CDR3 is 17 residues. CDR1 is LNHDA and CDR2 is SQIVND in the germline V gene (reference sequence). This CDR3 is CASSPGQRLYMNTEAFF. The CDR3 nucleotides read TGTGCCAGTAGTCCCGGACAGCGCCTATACATGAACACTGAAGCTTTCTTT.

The V gene is TRBV3-1 (or the pseudogene TRBV3-2), the J gene TRBJ2-1, with TRBD1 as a possible D gene (7 bases). The CDR3 is 14 residues long. The V end was cut by 7 bases, the J end by 5 bases, with 15 bases between. Germline CDR1 is LGHDT and CDR2 is YNNKEL (reference sequence). This chain's CDR3 is CASTAGQLDNEQFF. The DNA for the CDR3 is TGTGCCAGCACGGCGGGACAGCTCGACAATGAGCAGTTCTTC.

This clone was picked up one time. This chain joins TRBV12-3 or TRBV12-4 and TRBJ2-7, with D perhaps TRBD1 (6 bases). The CDR3 is 13 residues long. V was pared by 1 base and J by 6 bases, with 10 bases between. The chain's CDR3 is CASSLVRGGEQYF. The DNA for the CDR3 is TGTGCCAGCAGTTTAGTTAGAGGGGGCGAGCAGTACTTC.

This clone has only a few counts. The chain is built from TRBV19 and TRBJ2-7, with TRBD2 identical over 8 bases. V shed 3 bases and J 2 bases; nucleotides not matched to a gene: 3. This CDR3 has 14 amino acids. CDR1 and CDR2 from the germline V gene are LNHDA and SQIVND (reference sequence). The DNA for the CDR3 is TGTGCCAGTAGTATCGGGGGGGCCCCCTACGAGCAGTACTTC. It codes for CASSIGGAPYEQYF.

The genes are TRBV4-2 and TRBJ2-7; TRBD1 might be the D (6 bases). Germline-derived CDR1 and CDR2 are LGHNA and YNFKEQ. This CDR3 is built from 12 residues. Trimming left V 8 bases short and J 6 bases short, with 14 bases between. CDR3 nucleotides: TGTGCCAGCGAGGGGGTGAAGGGCGAGCAGTACTTC. Translated: CASEGVKGEQYF.

The chain couples TRBV5-1 to TRBJ2-1; TRBD2 aligns across 16 bases. Germline lookup yields CDR1 SGHRS and CDR2 YFSETQ. This CDR3 has 17 residues. The junction had 10 bases not matched to a gene; V was cut back by 3 bases and J by 10 bases. CDR3 sequence: CASSSGTSGRALGEQFF. DNA for the CDR3: TGCGCCAGCAGCTCCGGGACTAGCGGGAGGGCCCTGGGGGAGCAGTTCTTC.

This chain links TRBV7-9 with TRBJ2-7, with 15 bases fitting TRBD2. This CDR3 region has 17 residues. V lost 5 bases to trimming and J lost 11 bases; unmatched junction nucleotides: 16. Germline-derived CDR1 and CDR2 are SEHNR and FQNEAQ (reference sequence). CDR3 amino acids: CASSRSGSGTSGRREYF. The CDR3 nucleotides read TGTGCCAGCAGCCGCAGCGGATCCGGGACTAGCGGGAGGCGGGAGTACTTC. The whole variable domain, filled in from reference TRBV7-9 and TRBJ2-7, reads DTGVSQNPRHKITKRGQNVTFRCDPISEHNRLYWYRQTLGQGPEFLTYFQNEAQLEKSRLLSDRFSAERPKGSFSTLEIQRTEQGDSAMYLCASSRSGSGTSGRREYFGPGTRLTVT.

This clone was detected once. This sequence joins TRBV4-1 and TRBJ2-1; 10 bases match TRBD2. The junction had 8 bases not matched to a gene; V was cut back by 4 bases and J by 8 bases. CDR1 is MGHRA and CDR2 is YSYEKL in the germline V gene. CDR3 length equals 15 residues. CDR3 region: CASSPALAGVDEQFF. As DNA, the CDR3 is TGCGCCAGCAGCCCGGCTCTAGCGGGGGTGGATGAGCAGTTCTTC.

This rearrangement joins TRBV19 to TRBJ1-2; a possible D gene is TRBD1 (5 bases). CDR1 LNHDA and CDR2 SQIVND come from the germline V gene (reference sequence). V lost 3 bases to trimming and J lost 6 bases, with 20 bases between them. The CDR3 consists of 16 residues. The CDR3 sequence: CASSIGWPGYLDGYTF. DNA for the CDR3: TGTGCCAGTAGTATTGGGTGGCCAGGGTATTTGGATGGCTACACCTTC.

The chain is built from TRBV9 and TRBJ1-1, with D tentatively TRBD1 (6 bases). Germline CDR1 and CDR2: SGDLS and YYNGEE. There are 18 residues in the CDR3. The V and J ends lost 6 bases and 4 bases respectively, with 28 bases between them. CDR3 DNA sequence: TGTGCCAGCACCTACCCCGGGGGGCGCGCGGCTAAATCCACTGAAGCTTTCTTT. Its translation: CASTYPGGRAAKSTEAFF.

V is TRBV5-4 and J is TRBJ1-2; 7 bases are shared with TRBD1. The CDR3 sequence is 13 residues long. With V trimmed by 3 bases and J by 10 bases, 9 bases remained unmatched. Germline CDR1 and CDR2: SGHNT and YYREEE (reference sequence). Written as DNA, the CDR3 is TGTGCCAGCAGCTGGACTGGACAGGCGGACTACACCTTC. Amino acid sequence: CASSWTGQADYTF.

The chain is built from TRBV4-2 and TRBJ1-4, with D possibly TRBD1 on 5 matching bases. Trimming removed 0 bases from V and 8 bases from J, with 16 bases in between. This CDR3 comprises 16 residues. Germline lookup yields CDR1 LGHNA and CDR2 YNFKEQ. The CDR3 is CASSQETSLGREKLFF. The CDR3 DNA sequence: TGTGCCAGCAGCCAAGAGACGAGCCTGGGGCGGGAAAAACTGTTTTTT.

The J gene is TRBJ2-3, the V gene TRBV9; the match to TRBD2 covers 14 bases. Germline V lookup: CDR1 SGDLS, CDR2 YYNGEE. J lost 0 bases, V lost 3 bases, and 6 bases had no gene match. This CDR3 contains 18 residues. The CDR3 sequence is CASSDGTSGGESTDTQYF. The CDR3 DNA sequence: TGTGCCAGCAGCGATGGGACTAGCGGGGGCGAAAGCACAGATACGCAGTATTTT.

This chain links TRBV19 with TRBJ2-2; possibly TRBD1 for D (6 bases). V lost 7 bases and J 7 bases, leaving 16 bases between the germline ends. CDR1 is LNHDA and CDR2 is SQIVND in the germline V gene (reference sequence). This CDR3 is built from 14 residues. CDR3 coding DNA: TGTGCCAGTACTCCAGCAGGGGCGAGCGGGGAGCTGTTTTTT. It is translated as CASTPAGASGELFF.

This clone was seen just once. The chain employs TRBV10-3 and TRBJ2-3, with 13 bases matching TRBD2. Per the germline V gene, CDR1 is ENHRY and CDR2 is SYGVKD. V shed 2 bases, J shed 4 bases, and the junction held 6 bases outside the gene matches. The CDR3 runs 17 residues. In DNA form, the CDR3 reads TGTGCCATCAGTGAGACCGGGACTAGCGGGAACGCAGATACGCAGTATTTT. It encodes CAISETGTSGNADTQYF.

The rearrangement uses TRBV18 and TRBJ1-2; D remains ambiguous. V was shortened by 2 bases and J by 6 bases, with 10 bases between the two germline ends. The CDR3 has 13 residues. The germline CDR1 and CDR2 sequences are KGHSH and LQKENI. In nucleotides, the CDR3 is TGTGCCAGCTCACCAAAGACAAGAGATGGCTACACCTTC. This codes for CASSPKTRDGYTF.

The chain recombines TRBV4-1 with TRBJ1-6; D may be TRBD1 (6 bases). This CDR3 spans 15 amino acids. V was shortened by 3 bases and J by 10 bases, with 16 bases between the two germline ends. The germline V gene has CDR1 MGHRA and CDR2 YSYEKL. CDR3 sequence (DNA): TGCGCCAGCAGCCAGACCCGGGACAATGGCTCACCCCTCCACTTT. It translates to CASSQTRDNGSPLHF.

The chain links TRBV28 to TRBJ2-7, with 9 positions matching TRBD2. This CDR3 has 14 residues. Trimming took 5 bases from V and 4 from J; bases not matched to a gene: 6. Germline V gene sequence: CDR1 MDHEN, CDR2 SYDVKM. The CDR3 loop is CASSLAGNTYEQYF. Here the CDR3 DNA reads TGTGCCAGCAGTCTAGCGGGGAACACGTACGAGCAGTACTTC.

V is TRBV7-9 and J is TRBJ2-5, with a possible D match to TRBD1 (6 bases). The CDR3 runs to 12 residues. Germline V gene sequence: CDR1 SEHNR, CDR2 FQNEAQ (reference sequence). V was clipped by 5 bases and J by 5 bases, with 9 bases between them. The DNA for the CDR3 is TGTGCCAGCAGCCCCCAGGGGGAGACCCAGTACTTC. This gives the protein CASSPQGETQYF.

Here the CDR3 reads CASSLRGGAETQYF. The CDR3 DNA sequence: TGTGCCAGCAGTCTCCGCGGGGGGGCGGAGACCCAGTACTTC. The gene calls are TRBV6-5 and TRBJ2-5; 9 nucleotides line up with TRBD2. The ends lost 5 bases at V and 5 bases at J; junction bases unmatched: 6. Germline CDR1 is MNHEY and CDR2 is SVGAGI. The CDR3 runs to 14 residues.

The rearrangement uses TRBV11-2 and TRBJ2-3, with 13 bases matching TRBD2. In germline, CDR1 is SGHAT, CDR2 FQNNGV. This CDR3 has 16 residues. Losses at the gene ends were 5 bases for V and 6 bases for J; bases not matched to a gene: 8. The CDR3 DNA reads as TGTGCCAGCAGCCCCCCCACTAGCGGGAGGGCTGATACGCAGTATTTT. The encoded protein is CASSPPTSGRADTQYF.

V usage is TRBV13 and J usage is TRBJ2-1; D not resolved. Per germline, CDR1 PRHDT and CDR2 FYEKMQ (reference sequence). Between the trimmed V and J ends, which lost 0 bases and 8 bases, there was a span of 14 bases. This CDR3 region has 15 residues. CDR3 in DNA: TGTGCCAGCAGCTTAGGCCTAAGCCGGTCCTATGAGCAGTTCTTC. Its translation: CASSLGLSRSYEQFF.

CDR3 sequence (DNA): TGCGCCAGCAAGGACAGGCGAGAGACCCAGTACTTC. Its translation: CASKDRRETQYF. The rearrangement links TRBV10-2 to TRBJ2-5, with 7 bases that match TRBD1. Germline V lookup: CDR1 WSHSY, CDR2 SAAADI. This CDR3 contains 12 residues. Trimming removed 7 bases from V and 4 bases from J; junction bases left unmatched: 3.

The V call is TRBV16, the J call TRBJ2-7; 11 positions agree with TRBD1. From germline, CDR1 is KGHSY and CDR2 FQNENV. The CDR3 sequence is 17 residues long. With 4 bases clipped from V and 2 bases from J, the junction kept 10 bases outside the gene matches. The CDR3 DNA reads as TGTGCCAGCAGCCTCAATTATCCGGGACAGGGGGCCTACGAGCAGTACTTC. This encodes CASSLNYPGQGAYEQYF.